These 11 T cell receptor beta chains came from one sample sequenced in a study of cytomegalovirus exposure and HLA in healthy donors. The PCR employed 60 Vbeta primers together with 13 Jbeta primers. Profiling relied on immunoSEQ multiplex PCR, and the TCRdb table lists in-frame clones only, not all of them. The table shows some 150,000 clones, with 80% occurring only once. Specimen: PBMCs. These TCRs come from a man aged 18 to 35 in good health and CMV-seropositive.

CDR3 protein: CASSSLQGYDTEAFF. Here the CDR3 DNA reads TGTGCCAGCAGTTCCCTTCAGGGATATGACACTGAAGCTTTCTTT. V is TRBV6-1 and J is TRBJ1-1; a possible D gene is TRBD1 (5 bases). Germline lookup yields CDR1 MNHNS and CDR2 SASEGT. The CDR3 covers 15 residues. Trimming left V 5 bases short and J 3 bases short, with 16 bases between.

J is TRBJ1-3 and V is TRBV10-3, with TRBD1 matching 10 bases. V lost 4 bases, J lost 5 bases, and 11 bases stayed unmatched. The germline gives CDR1 ENHRY, CDR2 SYGVKD. This CDR3 is 17 amino acids long. In DNA, the CDR3 is TGTGCCATCAGTGTGGGACAGGGGAATGGGGACCGAAACACCATATATTTT. Its protein is CAISVGQGNGDRNTIYF.

V usage is TRBV5-1 and J usage is TRBJ2-5; TRBD2 matches 11 bases. J gave up 6 bases and V 0 bases, and 7 bases lay outside the gene matches. CDR1 SGHRS and CDR2 YFSETQ come from the germline V gene. The CDR3 length is 16 residues. The DNA of the CDR3 is TGCGCCAGCAGCTTGGGGCTAGCGGGGGGACAGAAGACCCAGTACTTC. Its translation: CASSLGLAGGQKTQYF.

This clone appeared a few times. V is TRBV6-4 and J is TRBJ2-1; TRBD2 matches at 10 bases. Germline CDR1 and CDR2: MRHNA and SNTAGT. CDR3 length equals 19 residues. Losses at the gene ends were 0 bases for V and 0 bases for J; bases not matched to a gene: 8. The CDR3 sequence: CASSDSGLAVPTSYNEQFF. The CDR3 DNA reads TGTGCCAGCAGTGACTCTGGACTAGCGGTTCCTACCTCCTACAATGAGCAGTTCTTC.

This clone is a singleton in its sample. The chain couples TRBV7-3 to TRBJ2-2, with a possible D match to TRBD1 (5 bases). Between the trimmed V and J ends, which lost 7 bases and 3 bases, there was a span of 12 bases. CDR3 length: 14 residues. Germline V gives CDR1 SGHTA, CDR2 FQGTGA. CDR3 sequence reads: CASILDRDTGELFF. In nucleotides, the CDR3 is TGTGCCAGCATCCTCGACAGAGACACCGGGGAGCTGTTTTTT.

In the case of this clone: The same CDR3 is also encoded by other DNA sequences in this sample. The V and J genes are TRBV19 and TRBJ2-3; 7 bases are a match to TRBD2. The CDR3 consists of 16 residues. CDR1 LNHDA and CDR2 SQIVND come from the germline V gene (reference sequence). V shed 3 bases, J shed 0 bases, and the junction held 6 bases outside the gene matches. This CDR3 is CASSILRGESTDTQYF. In nucleotides, the CDR3 is TGTGCCAGTAGTATTCTTCGGGGGGAGAGCACAGATACGCAGTATTTT. Full variable domain (remainder filled in from reference TRBV19 and TRBJ2-3): DGGITQSPKYLFRKEGQNVTLSCEQNLNHDAMYWYRQDPGQGLRLIYYSQIVNDFQKGDIAEGYSVSREKKESFPLTVTSAQKNPTAFYLCASSILRGESTDTQYFGPGTRLTVL.

CDR3 sequence (DNA): TGTGCCAGCAGTTATTCCGCAGGGGACGGGGAAAAACTGTTTTTT. Its protein product is CASSYSAGDGEKLFF. The chain carries TRBV6-5 and TRBJ1-4; the D gene is possibly TRBD1 (6 bases). This CDR3 has 15 amino acids. Deletions cut 3 bases from V and 8 bases from J, with 16 bases between. Germline CDR1 reads MNHEY; CDR2 reads SVGAGI.

The rearrangement uses TRBV7-2 and TRBJ2-1; TRBD1 agrees at 9 bases. The trim removed 1 base at V and 3 bases at J, leaving 10 bases unmatched. Germline loops: CDR1 SGHTA, CDR2 FQGNSA. This CDR3 has 18 residues. The CDR3 sequence: CASSLEQPGTGLYNEQFF. Here the CDR3 DNA reads TGTGCCAGCAGCTTAGAGCAACCCGGGACAGGGCTCTACAATGAGCAGTTCTTC.

The chain employs TRBV6-5 and TRBJ1-2, with 10 bases identical to TRBD1. The CDR3 length is 15 residues. Germline lookup yields CDR1 MNHEY and CDR2 SVGAGI. After removal of 6 bases from V and 0 bases from J, the junction contained 4 bases not matched to a gene. The CDR3 is CASRVGTGANYGYTF. CDR3 bases: TGTGCCAGCAGAGTGGGGACAGGGGCTAACTATGGCTACACCTTC.

The chain uses TRBV10-3 and TRBJ2-5, with 10 bases identical to TRBD2. With 8 bases clipped from V and 4 bases from J, the junction kept 4 bases outside the gene matches. Germline loops: CDR1 ENHRY, CDR2 SYGVKD. This CDR3 spans 13 amino acids. The CDR3 region has the DNA TGTGCCATCTGGAGCGGGGGGGGAGAGACCCAGTACTTC. Translated, it gives CAIWSGGGETQYF.

The chain recombines TRBV13 with TRBJ2-5, with a possible D match to TRBD2 (7 bases). The germline CDR1 and CDR2 sequences are PRHDT and FYEKMQ (reference sequence). Trimming left V 4 bases short and J 2 bases short, with 14 bases between. This CDR3 is built from 15 residues. This chain's CDR3 is CASSSTGRGQETQYF. In DNA form, the CDR3 reads TGTGCCAGCAGCTCCACAGGGAGGGGGCAAGAGACCCAGTACTTC. Looking up the rest from reference TRBV13 and TRBJ2-5 gives the full variable domain: AAGVIQSPRHLIKEKRETATLKCYPIPRHDTVYWYQQGPGQDPQFLISFYEKMQSDKGSIPDRFSAQQFSDYHSELNMSSLELGDSALYFCASSSTGRGQETQYFGPGTRLLVL.